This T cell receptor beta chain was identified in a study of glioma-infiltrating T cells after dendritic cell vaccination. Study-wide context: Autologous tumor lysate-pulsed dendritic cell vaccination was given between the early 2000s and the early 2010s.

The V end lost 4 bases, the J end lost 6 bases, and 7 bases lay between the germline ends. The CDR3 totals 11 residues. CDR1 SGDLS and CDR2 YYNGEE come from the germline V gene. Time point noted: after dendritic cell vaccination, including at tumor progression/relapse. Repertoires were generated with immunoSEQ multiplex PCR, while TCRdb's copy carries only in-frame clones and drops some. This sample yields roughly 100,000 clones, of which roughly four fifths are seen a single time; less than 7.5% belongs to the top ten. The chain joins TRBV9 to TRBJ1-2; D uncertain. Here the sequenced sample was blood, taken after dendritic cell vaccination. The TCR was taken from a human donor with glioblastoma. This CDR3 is CASSRGDGYTF. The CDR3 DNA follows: TGTGCCAGCAGCCGAGGAGATGGCTACACCTTC.